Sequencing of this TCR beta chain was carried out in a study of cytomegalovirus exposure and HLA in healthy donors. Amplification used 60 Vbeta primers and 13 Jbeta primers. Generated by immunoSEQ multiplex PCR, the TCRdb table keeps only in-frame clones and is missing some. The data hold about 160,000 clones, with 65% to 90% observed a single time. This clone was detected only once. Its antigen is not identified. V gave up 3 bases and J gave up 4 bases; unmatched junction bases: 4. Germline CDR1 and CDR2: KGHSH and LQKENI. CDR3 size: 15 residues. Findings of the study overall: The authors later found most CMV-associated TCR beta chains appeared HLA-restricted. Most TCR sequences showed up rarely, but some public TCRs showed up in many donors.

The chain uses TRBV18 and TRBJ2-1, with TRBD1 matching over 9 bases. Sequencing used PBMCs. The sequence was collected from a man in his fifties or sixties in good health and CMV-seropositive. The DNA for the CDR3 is TGTGCCAGCTCACCCCGGACAGGGGAGTACAATGAGCAGTTCTTC. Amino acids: CASSPRTGEYNEQFF.